Presented here are 8 T cell receptor beta chains from one specimen sequenced in a study of blood T cell repertoires in COVID-19. Clones were sequenced by immunoSEQ multiplex PCR, and TCRdb holds only the in-frame ones, with some missing. The sample shows about 70,000 clones, approximately 77% of them seen only once. Sequencing input: peripheral blood. All receptors come from a woman between 70 and 85 years old with acute or convalescent COVID-19.

Only one count was recorded for this clone. The chain is built from TRBV15 and TRBJ2-7; TRBD1 matches 12 bases. J gave up 3 bases and V 2 bases, and 5 bases lay outside the gene matches. There are 16 residues in the CDR3. Per the germline V gene, CDR1 is LNHNV and CDR2 is YYDKDF (reference sequence). CDR3 residues: CATSRLGTGGVYEQYF. The CDR3 DNA is TGTGCCACCAGCAGATTAGGGACAGGGGGCGTCTACGAGCAGTACTTC.

This clone has only one observation. The chain has TRBV19 and TRBJ1-6; tentatively, D is TRBD1 (6 bases). CDR1 is LNHDA and CDR2 is SQIVND in the germline V gene (reference sequence). Trimming left V 4 bases short and J 7 bases short, with 14 bases between. The CDR3 extends over 15 amino acids. Here the CDR3 DNA reads TGTGCCAGTAGTAGACCAGGGGTCGAAAATTCACCCCTCCACTTT. Translating it yields CASSRPGVENSPLHF.

In its sample, this clone was seen a few times. The rearrangement links TRBV19 to TRBJ2-7, with D possibly TRBD1 on 6 matching bases. V lost 1 base and J 4 bases, leaving 11 bases between the germline ends. This CDR3 spans 14 amino acids. Germline V gene sequence: CDR1 LNHDA, CDR2 SQIVND (reference sequence). The CDR3 bases are TGTGCCAGTAGTATAGGTGGACAGTTATACGAGCAGTACTTC. Its protein is CASSIGGQLYEQYF. Drawing the rest from reference TRBV19 and TRBJ2-7, the complete variable domain is DGGITQSPKYLFRKEGQNVTLSCEQNLNHDAMYWYRQDPGQGLRLIYYSQIVNDFQKGDIAEGYSVSREKKESFPLTVTSAQKNPTAFYLCASSIGGQLYEQYFGPGTRLTVT.

V and J are TRBV9 and TRBJ1-5; D not certain. V shed 0 bases and J shed 4 bases, with 8 bases lying between them. Per the germline V gene, CDR1 is SGDLS and CDR2 is YYNGEE. This CDR3 is built from 14 residues. The chain's CDR3 is CASSVGGVNQPQHF. In DNA, the CDR3 is TGTGCCAGCAGCGTAGGGGGAGTTAATCAGCCCCAGCATTTT.

The chain combines TRBV5-1 with TRBJ2-7; 7 bases match TRBD1. J was trimmed by 4 bases and V by 4 bases; bases with no gene match: 2. CDR3 length: 12 residues. The V gene's germline CDR1 is SGHRS and CDR2 YFSETQ. As DNA, the CDR3 is TGCGCCAGCAGCCGGGACAGTTACGAGCAGTACTTC. Protein: CASSRDSYEQYF.

J is TRBJ2-1 and V is TRBV9; D unclear. The CDR3 is 16 residues long. CDR1 is SGDLS and CDR2 is YYNGEE in the germline V gene. V lost 4 bases to trimming and J lost 4 bases, with 18 bases between them. Here the CDR3 reads CASSPPRNNGYNEQFF. DNA of the CDR3: TGTGCCAGCAGCCCCCCTAGAAATAATGGGTACAATGAGCAGTTCTTC.

This clone was seen once. The CDR3 region has the DNA TGTGCCAGCAGCCAGGGACAGGGGGTTTGGGAGACCCAGTACTTC. Protein product: CASSQGQGVWETQYF. The chain uses TRBV3-1 (or the pseudogene TRBV3-2) and TRBJ2-5; TRBD1 agrees at 11 bases. The length of the CDR3 is 15 residues. V was pared by 3 bases and J by 5 bases, with 5 bases of the junction left unmatched. Germline assignment: CDR1 LGHDT and CDR2 YNNKEL (reference sequence).

The genes are TRBV4-1 and TRBJ2-5; D is perhaps TRBD2 (5 bases). V was clipped by 1 base and J by 2 bases, with 14 bases between them. The CDR3 covers 16 residues. Germline V CDR1 and CDR2: MGHRA, YSYEKL. In DNA, the CDR3 is TGCGCCAGCAGCCAAGGTTCTGGCCTAGCTCAAGAGACCCAGTACTTC. It encodes CASSQGSGLAQETQYF.